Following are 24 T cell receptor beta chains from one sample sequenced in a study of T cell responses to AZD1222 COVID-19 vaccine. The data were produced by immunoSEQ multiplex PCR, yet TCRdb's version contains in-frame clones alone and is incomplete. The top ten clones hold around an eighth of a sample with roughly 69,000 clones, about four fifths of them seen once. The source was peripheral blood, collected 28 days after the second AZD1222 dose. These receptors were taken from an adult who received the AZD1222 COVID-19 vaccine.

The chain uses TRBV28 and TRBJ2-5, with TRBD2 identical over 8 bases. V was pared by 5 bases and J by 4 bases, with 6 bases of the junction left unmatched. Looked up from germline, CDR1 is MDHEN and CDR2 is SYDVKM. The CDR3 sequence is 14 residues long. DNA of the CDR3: TGTGCCAGCAGTGCGGGGGGCCGTCCAGAGACCCAGTACTTC. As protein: CASSAGGRPETQYF.

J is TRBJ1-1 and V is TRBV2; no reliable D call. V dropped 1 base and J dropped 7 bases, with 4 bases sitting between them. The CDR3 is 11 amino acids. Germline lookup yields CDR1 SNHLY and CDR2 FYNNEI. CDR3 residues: CASSEVLEAFF. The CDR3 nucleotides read TGTGCCAGCAGTGAAGTCCTTGAAGCTTTCTTT.

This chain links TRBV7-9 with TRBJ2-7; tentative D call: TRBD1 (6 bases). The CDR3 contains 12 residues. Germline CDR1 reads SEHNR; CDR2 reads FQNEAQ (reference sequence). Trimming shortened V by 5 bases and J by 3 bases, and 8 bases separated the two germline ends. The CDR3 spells CASSQGGYEQYF. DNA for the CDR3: TGTGCCAGCAGCCAAGGGGGCTACGAGCAGTACTTC.

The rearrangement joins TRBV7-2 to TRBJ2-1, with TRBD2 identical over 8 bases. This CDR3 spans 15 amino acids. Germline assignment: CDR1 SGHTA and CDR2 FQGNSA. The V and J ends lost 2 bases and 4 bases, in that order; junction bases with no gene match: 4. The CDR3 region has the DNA TGTGCCAGCAGCTTAAGCGGGGGCGGATACAATGAGCAGTTCTTC. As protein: CASSLSGGGYNEQFF.

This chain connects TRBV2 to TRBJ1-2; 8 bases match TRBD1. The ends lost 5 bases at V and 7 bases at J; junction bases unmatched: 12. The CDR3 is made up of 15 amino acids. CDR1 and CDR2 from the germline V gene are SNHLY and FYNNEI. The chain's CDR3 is CASSIRSGGRSGYTF. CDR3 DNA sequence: TGTGCCAGCAGTATCCGGTCAGGGGGCCGGAGTGGCTACACCTTC. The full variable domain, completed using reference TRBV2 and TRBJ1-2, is EPEVTQTPSHQVTQMGQEVILRCVPISNHLYFYWYRQILGQKVEFLVSFYNNEISEKSEIFDDQFSVERPDGSNFTLKIRSTKLEDSAMYFCASSIRSGGRSGYTFGSGTRLTVV.

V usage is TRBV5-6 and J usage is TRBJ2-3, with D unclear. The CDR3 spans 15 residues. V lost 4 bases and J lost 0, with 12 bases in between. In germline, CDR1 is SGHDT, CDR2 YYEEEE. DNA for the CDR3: TGTGCCAGCAGCAAAGCCGGGCTCAGCACAGATACGCAGTATTTT. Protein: CASSKAGLSTDTQYF.

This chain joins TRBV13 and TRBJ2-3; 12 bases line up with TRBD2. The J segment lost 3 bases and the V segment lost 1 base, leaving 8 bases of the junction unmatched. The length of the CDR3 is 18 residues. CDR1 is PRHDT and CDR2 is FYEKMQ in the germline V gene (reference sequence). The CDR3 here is CASSLVASGGAPTDTQYF. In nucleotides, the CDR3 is TGTGCCAGCAGCTTAGTGGCTAGCGGGGGGGCTCCGACAGATACGCAGTATTTT.

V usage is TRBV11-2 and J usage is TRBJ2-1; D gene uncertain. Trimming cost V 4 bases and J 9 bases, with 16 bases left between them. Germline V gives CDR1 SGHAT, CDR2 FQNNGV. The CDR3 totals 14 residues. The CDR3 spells CASSSTRIGIEQFF. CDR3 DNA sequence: TGTGCCAGCAGCTCCACGAGGATAGGGATTGAGCAGTTCTTC.

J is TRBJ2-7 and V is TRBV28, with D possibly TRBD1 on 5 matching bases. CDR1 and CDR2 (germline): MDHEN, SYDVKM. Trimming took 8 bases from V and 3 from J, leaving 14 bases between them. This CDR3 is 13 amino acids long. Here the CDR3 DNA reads TGTGCCAGCGCCGACAAGGGGAACTACGAGCAGTACTTC. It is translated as CASADKGNYEQYF.

As DNA, the CDR3 is TGTGCCTGGAGTGAACAGGGGGACGAGCAGTACTTC. Its protein product is CAWSEQGDEQYF. This sequence joins TRBV30 and TRBJ2-7, with 8 bases matching TRBD1. The germline V gene encodes CDR1 GTSNPN and CDR2 SVGIG (reference sequence). V lost 1 base and J lost 5; bases outside the gene matches: 1. CDR3 length equals 12 residues.

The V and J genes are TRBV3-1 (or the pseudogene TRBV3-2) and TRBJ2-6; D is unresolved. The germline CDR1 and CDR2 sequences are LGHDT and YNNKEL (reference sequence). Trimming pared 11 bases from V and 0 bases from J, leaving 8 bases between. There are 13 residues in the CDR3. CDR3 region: CAVGRSGANVLTF. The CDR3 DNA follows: TGTGCCGTAGGGCGCTCTGGGGCCAACGTCCTGACTTTC.

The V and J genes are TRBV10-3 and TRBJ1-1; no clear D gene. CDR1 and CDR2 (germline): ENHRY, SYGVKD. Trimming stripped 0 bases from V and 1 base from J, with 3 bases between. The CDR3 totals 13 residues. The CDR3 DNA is TGTGCCATCAGTGAGTCGGGGAACACTGAAGCTTTCTTT. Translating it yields CAISESGNTEAFF.

The CDR3 spells CATREAGSDTQYF. The CDR3 DNA reads as TGTGCCACCAGGGAGGCAGGCTCAGATACGCAGTATTTT. The chain joins TRBV24-1 to TRBJ2-3, with a weak D call TRBD2 (5 bases). Germline V gene data show CDR1 as KGHDR and CDR2 as SFDVKD. Trimming removed 7 bases from V and 4 bases from J, with 11 bases in between. This CDR3 has 13 amino acids.

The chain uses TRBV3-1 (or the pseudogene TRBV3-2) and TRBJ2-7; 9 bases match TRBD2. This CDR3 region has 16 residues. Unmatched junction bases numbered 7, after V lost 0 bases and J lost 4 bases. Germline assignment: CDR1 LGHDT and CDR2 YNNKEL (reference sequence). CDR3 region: CASSQDLSGGLYEQYF. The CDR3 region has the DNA TGTGCCAGCAGCCAAGATCTGAGCGGGGGGTTGTACGAGCAGTACTTC.

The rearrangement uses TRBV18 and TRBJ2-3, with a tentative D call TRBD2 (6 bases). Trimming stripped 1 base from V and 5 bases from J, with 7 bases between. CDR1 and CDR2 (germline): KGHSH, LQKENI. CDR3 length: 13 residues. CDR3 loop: CASSPREEDTQYF. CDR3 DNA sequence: TGTGCCAGCTCACCACGGGAGGAAGATACGCAGTATTTT.

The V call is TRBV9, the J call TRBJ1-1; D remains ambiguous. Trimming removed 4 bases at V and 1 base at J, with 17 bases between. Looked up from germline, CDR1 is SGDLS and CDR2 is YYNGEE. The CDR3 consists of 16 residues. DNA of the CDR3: TGTGCCAGCAGCAACCGGGATCTACTAAAGAACACTGAAGCTTTCTTT. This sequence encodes CASSNRDLLKNTEAFF. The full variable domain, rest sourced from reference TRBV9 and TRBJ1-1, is DSGVTQTPKHLITATGQRVTLRCSPRSGDLSVYWYQQSLDQGLQFLIQYYNGEERAKGNILERFSAQQFPDLHSELNLSSLELGDSALYFCASSNRDLLKNTEAFFGQGTRLTVV.

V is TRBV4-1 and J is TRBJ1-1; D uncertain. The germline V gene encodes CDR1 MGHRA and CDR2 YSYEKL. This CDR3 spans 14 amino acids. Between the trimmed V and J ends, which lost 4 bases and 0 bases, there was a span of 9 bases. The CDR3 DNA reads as TGCGCCAGCAGCCTTAGGACCCTGAACACTGAAGCTTTCTTT. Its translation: CASSLRTLNTEAFF.

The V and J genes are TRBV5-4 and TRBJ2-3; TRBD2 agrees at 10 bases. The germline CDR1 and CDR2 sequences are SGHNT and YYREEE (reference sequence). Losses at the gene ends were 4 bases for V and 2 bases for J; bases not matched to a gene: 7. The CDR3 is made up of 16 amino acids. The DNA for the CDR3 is TGTGCCAGCAGCCCCAGTAGCGGGGGGTACACAGATACGCAGTATTTT. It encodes CASSPSSGGYTDTQYF.

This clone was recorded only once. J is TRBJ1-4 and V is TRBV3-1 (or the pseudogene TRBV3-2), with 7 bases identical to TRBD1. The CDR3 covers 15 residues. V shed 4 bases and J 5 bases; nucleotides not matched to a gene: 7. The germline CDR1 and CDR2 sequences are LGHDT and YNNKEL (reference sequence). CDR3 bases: TGTGCCAGCAGCCTCTCAGGGGGTGGAAATGAAAAACTGTTTTTT. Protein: CASSLSGGGNEKLFF.

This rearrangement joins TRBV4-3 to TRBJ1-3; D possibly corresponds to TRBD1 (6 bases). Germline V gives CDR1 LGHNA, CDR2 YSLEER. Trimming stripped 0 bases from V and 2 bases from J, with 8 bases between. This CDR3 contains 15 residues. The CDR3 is CASSQEQGPGNTIYF. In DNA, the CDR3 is TGCGCCAGCAGCCAAGAACAGGGTCCTGGAAACACCATATATTTT.

CDR3 nucleotides: TGCGCCAGCAGCGGGGACGCTCCTAACTATGGCTACACCTTC. This encodes CASSGDAPNYGYTF. The chain uses TRBV5-1 and TRBJ1-2, with D possibly TRBD1 on 5 matching bases. V lost 4 bases, J lost 0 bases, and 10 bases lay in between. This CDR3 contains 14 residues. Germline loops: CDR1 SGHRS, CDR2 YFSETQ.

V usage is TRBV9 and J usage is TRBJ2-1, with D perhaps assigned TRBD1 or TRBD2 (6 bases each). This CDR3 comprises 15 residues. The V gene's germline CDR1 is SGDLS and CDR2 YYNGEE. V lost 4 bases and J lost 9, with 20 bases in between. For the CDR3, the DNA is TGTGCCAGCAGCCCGAGGTCGGGGGCGGCGGGTGAGCAGTTCTTC. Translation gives CASSPRSGAAGEQFF.

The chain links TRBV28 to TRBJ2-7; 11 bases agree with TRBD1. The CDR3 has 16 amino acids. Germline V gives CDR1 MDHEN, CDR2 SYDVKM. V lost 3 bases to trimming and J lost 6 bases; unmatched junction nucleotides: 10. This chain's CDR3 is CASSFLGRTGGAEQYF. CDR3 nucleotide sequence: TGTGCCAGCAGTTTCCTAGGGAGGACAGGGGGCGCCGAGCAGTACTTC.

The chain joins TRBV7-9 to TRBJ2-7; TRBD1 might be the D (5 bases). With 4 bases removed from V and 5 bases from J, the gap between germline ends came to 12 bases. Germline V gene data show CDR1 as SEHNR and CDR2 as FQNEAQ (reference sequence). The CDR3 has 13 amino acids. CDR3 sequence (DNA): TGTGCCAGCAGCTCATACAGGCGGAACGAGCAGTACTTC. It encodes CASSSYRRNEQYF.